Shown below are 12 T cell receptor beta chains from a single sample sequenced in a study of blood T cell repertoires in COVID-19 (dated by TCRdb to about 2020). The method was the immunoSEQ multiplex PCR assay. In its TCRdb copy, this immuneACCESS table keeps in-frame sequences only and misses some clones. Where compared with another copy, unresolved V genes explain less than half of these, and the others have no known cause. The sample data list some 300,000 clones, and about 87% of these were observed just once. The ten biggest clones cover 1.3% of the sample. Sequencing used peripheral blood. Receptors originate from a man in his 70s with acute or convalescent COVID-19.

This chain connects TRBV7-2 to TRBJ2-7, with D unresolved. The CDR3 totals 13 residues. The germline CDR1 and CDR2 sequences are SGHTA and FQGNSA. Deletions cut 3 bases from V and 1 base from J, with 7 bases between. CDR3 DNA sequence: TGTGCCAGCAGCTTCCCGGGTTCCTACGAGCAGTACTTC. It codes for CASSFPGSYEQYF. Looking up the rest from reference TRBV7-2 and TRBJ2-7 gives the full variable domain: GAGVSQSPSNKVTEKGKDVELRCDPISGHTALYWYRQSLGQGLEFLIYFQGNSAPDKSGLPSDRFSAERTGGSVSTLTIQRTQQEDSAVYLCASSFPGSYEQYFGPGTRLTVT.

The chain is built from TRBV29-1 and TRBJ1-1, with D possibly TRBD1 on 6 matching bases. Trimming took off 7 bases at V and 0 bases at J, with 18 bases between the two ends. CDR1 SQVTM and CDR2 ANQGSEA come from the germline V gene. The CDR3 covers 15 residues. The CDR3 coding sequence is TGCAGCGCCAAACCAGGGGTAAACTTGAACACTGAAGCTTTCTTT. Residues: CSAKPGVNLNTEAFF.

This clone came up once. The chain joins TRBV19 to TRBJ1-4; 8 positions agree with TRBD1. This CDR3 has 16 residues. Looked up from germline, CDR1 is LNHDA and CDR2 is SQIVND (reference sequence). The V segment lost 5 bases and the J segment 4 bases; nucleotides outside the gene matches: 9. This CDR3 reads CASSLPGTGNNEKLFF. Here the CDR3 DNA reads TGTGCCAGTAGTCTCCCGGGGACAGGAAATAATGAAAAACTGTTTTTT.

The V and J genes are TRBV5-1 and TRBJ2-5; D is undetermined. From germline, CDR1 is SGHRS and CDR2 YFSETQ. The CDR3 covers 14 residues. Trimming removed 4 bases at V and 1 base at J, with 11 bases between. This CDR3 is CASSLQQIQETQYF. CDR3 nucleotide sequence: TGCGCCAGCAGCCTGCAACAAATCCAAGAGACCCAGTACTTC.

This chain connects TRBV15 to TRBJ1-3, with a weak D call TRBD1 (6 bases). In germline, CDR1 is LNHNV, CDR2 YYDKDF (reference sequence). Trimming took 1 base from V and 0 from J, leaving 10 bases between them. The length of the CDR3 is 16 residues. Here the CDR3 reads CATSRGRGLSGNTIYF. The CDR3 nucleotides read TGTGCCACCAGCAGAGGCAGGGGCCTCTCTGGAAACACCATATATTTT.

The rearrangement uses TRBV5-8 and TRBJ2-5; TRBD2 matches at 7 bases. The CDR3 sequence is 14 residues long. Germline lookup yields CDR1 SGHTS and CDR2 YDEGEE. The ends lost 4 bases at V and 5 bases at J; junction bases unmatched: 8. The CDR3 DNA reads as TGTGCCAGCAGCCAGCTAGCGGTGGGGGAGACCCAGTACTTC. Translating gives CASSQLAVGETQYF. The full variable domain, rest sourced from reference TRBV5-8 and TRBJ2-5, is EAGVTQSPTHLIKTRGQQATLRCSPISGHTSVYWYQQALGLGLQFLLWYDEGEERNRGNFPPRFSGRQFPNYSSELNVNALELEDSALYLCASSQLAVGETQYFGPGTRLLVL.

The DNA of the CDR3 is TGTGCCAGCAGTTTCGGGACTGCCCTGACAGATACGCAGTATTTT. Translated, it gives CASSFGTALTDTQYF. The gene calls are TRBV6-6 and TRBJ2-3, with D tentatively TRBD2 (6 bases). With 4 bases removed from V and 3 bases from J, the gap between germline ends came to 14 bases. The germline V gene encodes CDR1 MNHNY and CDR2 SVGAGI (reference sequence). The CDR3 is made up of 15 amino acids.

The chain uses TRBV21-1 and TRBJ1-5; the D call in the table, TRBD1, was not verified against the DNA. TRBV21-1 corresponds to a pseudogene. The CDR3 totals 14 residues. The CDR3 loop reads CASSRDRRNQPQHF. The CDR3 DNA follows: TGTGCCAGCAGTAGGGACAGGCGCAATCAGCCCCAGCATTTT.

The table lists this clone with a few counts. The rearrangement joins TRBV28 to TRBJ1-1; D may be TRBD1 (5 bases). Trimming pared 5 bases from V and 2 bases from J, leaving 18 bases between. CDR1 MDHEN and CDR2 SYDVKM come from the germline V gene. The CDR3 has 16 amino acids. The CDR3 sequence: CASSPRSWRGNTEAFF. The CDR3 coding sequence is TGTGCCAGCAGTCCTCGCAGTTGGAGGGGAAACACTGAAGCTTTCTTT.

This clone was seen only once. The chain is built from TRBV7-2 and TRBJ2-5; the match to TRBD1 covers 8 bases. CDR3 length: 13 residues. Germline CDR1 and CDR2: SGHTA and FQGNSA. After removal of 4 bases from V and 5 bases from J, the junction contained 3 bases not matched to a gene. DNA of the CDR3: TGTGCCAGCAGCTCACAGGGGGGCGAGACCCAGTACTTC. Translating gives CASSSQGGETQYF.

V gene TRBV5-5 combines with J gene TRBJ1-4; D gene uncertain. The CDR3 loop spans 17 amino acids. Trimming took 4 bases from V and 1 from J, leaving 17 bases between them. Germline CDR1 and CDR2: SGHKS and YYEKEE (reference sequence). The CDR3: CASSPQGGALTNEKLFF. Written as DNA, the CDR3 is TGTGCCAGCAGCCCCCAAGGAGGAGCGTTAACTAATGAAAAACTGTTTTTT. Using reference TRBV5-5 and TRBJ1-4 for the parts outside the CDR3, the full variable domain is DAGVTQSPTHLIKTRGQQVTLRCSPISGHKSVSWYQQVLGQGPQFIFQYYEKEERGRGNFPDRFSARQFPNYSSELNVNALLLGDSALYLCASSPQGGALTNEKLFFGSGTQLSVL.

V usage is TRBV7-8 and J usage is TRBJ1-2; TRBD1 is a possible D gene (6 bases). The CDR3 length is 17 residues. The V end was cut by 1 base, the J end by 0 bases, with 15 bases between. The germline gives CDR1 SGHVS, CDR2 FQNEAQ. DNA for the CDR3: TGTGCCAGCAGCTTAGTGGTTCGCGGGGGCGCTAACTATGGCTACACCTTC. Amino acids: CASSLVVRGGANYGYTF.